These T cell receptor beta chains were read from a single sample in a study of T cells in Graves' hyperthyroidism and ophthalmopathy. TCRdb fed the multiplex PCR reads into MiXCR, producing one record per CDR3 protein. The repertoire holds approximately 490,000 distinct CDR3 sequences, with about 22% as singletons. The sequencing sample was made of blood. The receptors derive from a woman aged 70 to 79 with Graves' ophthalmopathy. CDR3s include the opening cysteine and the closing phenylalanine or tryptophan. D genes are given only for firm matches. For some rows the clone size is stated as once, few or many, or as a class when expanded; others skip it.

j_call d_call v_call clone_size cdr3_aa cdr3_nt
TRBJ2-3 - TRBV30 - CAWSRSGRQTTDTQYF TGTGCCTGGAGCCGTTCGGGACGGCAGACGACAGATACGCAGTATTTT
TRBJ2-1 TRBD2 TRBV3-1 few CASRGTSGNSYNEQFF TGTGCCAGCAGAGGGACTAGCGGGAACTCCTACAATGAGCAGTTCTTC
TRBJ2-5 - TRBV7-9 many CASSFGTDLETQYF TGTGCCAGCAGCTTCGGGACTGACCTTGAGACCCAGTACTTC
TRBJ2-6 - TRBV2 few CASSESAGGVGANVLTF TGTGCCAGCAGTGAATCCGCTGGTGGGGTTGGGGCCAACGTCCTGACTTTC
TRBJ1-6 TRBD1 TRBV16 many CASSQRDRGRSPLHF TGTGCCAGCAGCCAAAGGGACAGGGGGCGTTCACCCCTCCACTTT
TRBJ1-2 - TRBV7-9 many CASSPGVYGYTF TGTGCCAGCAGCCCCGGGGTCTATGGCTACACCTTC
TRBJ1-1 - TRBV2 - CASSEMGSTNTEAFF TGTGCCAGCAGTGAAATGGGTAGCACTAACACTGAAGCTTTCTTT
TRBJ1-2 - TRBV20-1 - CSARLQENYGYTF TGCAGTGCTAGACTGCAGGAGAACTATGGCTACACCTTC
TRBJ1-3 - TRBV12-5 - CASGFVAGTLPRTIYF TGTGCTAGTGGTTTCGTTGCCGGGACACTTCCCCGGACCATATATTTT
TRBJ2-5 TRBD1 TRBV2 many CASRGYRGETQYF TGTGCCAGCAGAGGTTACAGGGGTGAGACCCAGTACTTC
TRBJ1-1 - TRBV3-1 many CASSQGTAYEAFF TGTGCCAGCAGCCAAGGGACAGCGTATGAAGCTTTCTTT
TRBJ2-7 TRBD1 TRBV29-1 - CSVCTGGASYEQYF TGCAGCGTTTGTACAGGGGGCGCCTCCTACGAGCAGTACTTC
TRBJ1-1 TRBD1 TRBV7-9 - CASSTRTGGGLDAFF TGTGCCAGCAGCACTCGGACAGGGGGCGGTCTCGATGCTTTCTTT
TRBJ1-2 - TRBV20-1 few CSGVSNYGYTF TGCAGTGGGGTGTCTAACTATGGCTACACCTTC
TRBJ1-1 - TRBV20-1 - CSARGYNRVNTEAFF TGCAGTGCTAGAGGTTATAACAGGGTGAACACTGAAGCTTTCTTT
TRBJ1-5 - TRBV29-1 once CSAGDGSNQPQHF TGCAGCGCCGGGGACGGGAGCAATCAGCCCCAGCATTTT
TRBJ2-3 - TRBV9 - CASSAEGDTQYF TGTGCCAGCAGCGCCGAGGGAGATACGCAGTATTTT
TRBJ1-4 - TRBV2 few CASSEASGGIANEKLFF TGTGCCAGCAGTGAAGCGTCGGGGGGGATAGCTAATGAAAAACTGTTTTTT
TRBJ2-5 - TRBV9 - CASSVGGPQETQYF TGTGCCAGCAGCGTAGGGGGACCCCAAGAGACCCAGTACTTC
TRBJ2-7 - TRBV29-1 - CSVRGQTYEQYF TGCAGCGTACGTGGACAAACCTACGAGCAGTACTTC
TRBJ1-1 - TRBV5-1 - CASSSTDWNTEAFF TGCGCCAGCAGCTCTACGGACTGGAACACTGAAGCTTTCTTT
TRBJ2-3 TRBD1 TRBV7-9 - CASSGQGIGTDTQYF TGTGCCAGCAGCGGACAGGGGATTGGCACAGATACGCAGTATTTT
TRBJ2-7 - TRBV20-1 many CSASRTTGYEQYF TGCAGTGCTAGCCGGACCACGGGCTACGAGCAGTACTTC
TRBJ2-7 - TRBV4-2 few CASSQGKSSYEQYF TGTGCCAGCAGCCAAGGGAAGAGCTCCTACGAGCAGTACTTC
TRBJ1-1 - TRBV20-1 - CSARRHMNTEAFF TGCAGTGCTCGCCGTCACATGAACACTGAAGCTTTCTTT